Detailed here is one T cell receptor (beta chain). Its specificity is not known. The data were taken from a study of beta chain features in type 1 diabetes. About the study: Comparable age, gender and cell yields were observed in patients relative to healthy donors. Study observations and caveats: A possible short-template PCR bias applies equally to patients and controls.

The CDR3 has 21 residues. Germline V gives CDR1 LNHNV, CDR2 YYDKDF (reference sequence). After removal of 0 bases from V and 3 bases from J, the junction contained 14 bases not matched to a gene. Researchers reported sorting CD4+ naive, central memory, regulatory and stem cell-like memory cells via CD45RO/CCR7/CD25/CD127/CD95/CD27. TCRB transcripts that were expressed got sequenced, as all of the isolated RNA had been reverse transcribed. Using immunoSEQ multiplex PCR, the repertoire was profiled, and TCRdb retains in-frame clones only, with some absent. The data contain 860,000 or so clones, around a sixth of them singletons.

The sample taken for sequencing was naive CD4+ T cells from blood. This chain links TRBV15 with TRBJ2-2; 12 nucleotides match TRBD2. The receptor was derived from a young woman in good health. The CDR3 spells CATSRDPVLGLAGWDTGELFF. CDR3 coding DNA: TGTGCCACCAGCAGAGATCCTGTCCTGGGACTAGCGGGTTGGGACACCGGGGAGCTGTTTTTT.